Presented here are 26 T cell receptor beta chains from one specimen sequenced in a study of blood T cell repertoires in COVID-19. The repertoire was sequenced with immunoSEQ multiplex PCR; TCRdb's copy has only in-frame clones and lacks some. The table shows around 260,000 clones, with around 89% occurring only once. The sample consisted of peripheral blood. These receptors were obtained from a man aged 30-40 years with acute or convalescent COVID-19.

Concerning this clone itself: Other DNA sequences in this sample translate to the same CDR3. The rearrangement joins TRBV5-1 to TRBJ1-6, with unresolved D. Trimming removed 0 bases at V and 5 bases at J, with 6 bases between. The germline gives CDR1 SGHRS, CDR2 YFSETQ. This CDR3 has 14 residues. In DNA, the CDR3 is TGCGCCAGCAGCTTGGGGCAGAATAATTCACCCCTCCACTTT. It specifies CASSLGQNNSPLHF.

The V and J genes are TRBV18 and TRBJ2-7; tentative D call: TRBD2 (6 bases). This CDR3 region has 16 residues. With 1 base removed from V and 0 bases from J, the gap between germline ends came to 13 bases. Per the germline V gene, CDR1 is KGHSH and CDR2 is LQKENI. The DNA for the CDR3 is TGTGCCAGCTCACCACGAGGTTTGGGGGGCTCCTACGAGCAGTACTTC. Its translation is CASSPRGLGGSYEQYF.

This chain uses TRBV6-4 with TRBJ2-2; 7 positions match TRBD1. Trimming cost V 5 bases and J 5 bases; bases outside gene matches: 5. The CDR3 loop spans 14 amino acids. Germline V lookup: CDR1 MRHNA, CDR2 SNTAGT. The CDR3 region is CASSRNRGTGELFF. The CDR3 DNA is TGTGCCAGCAGTAGGAACAGGGGAACCGGGGAGCTGTTTTTT.

The chain joins TRBV30 to TRBJ2-3, with D maybe TRBD2 (6 bases). Trimming left V 1 base short and J 1 base short, with 18 bases between. This CDR3 is built from 17 residues. The germline V gene encodes CDR1 GTSNPN and CDR2 SVGIG (reference sequence). The CDR3 protein is CAWSDGAWTGGTDTQYF. The DNA of the CDR3 is TGTGCCTGGAGTGATGGGGCCTGGACGGGAGGCACAGATACGCAGTATTTT.

The gene calls are TRBV6-5 and TRBJ2-7; possible D gene TRBD1, 5 bases. The V gene's germline CDR1 is MNHEY and CDR2 SVGAGI. The V end lost 5 bases, the J end lost 1 base, and 15 bases lay between the germline ends. The CDR3 spans 15 residues. The CDR3 loop reads CASSLTDSFSYEQYF. The CDR3 DNA reads TGTGCCAGCAGTCTTACCGACAGTTTTTCCTACGAGCAGTACTTC.

The gene calls are TRBV3-1 (or the pseudogene TRBV3-2) and TRBJ1-5; maybe TRBD1 (5 bases). Germline assignment: CDR1 LGHDT and CDR2 YNNKEL (reference sequence). Trimming removed 3 bases from V and 8 bases from J, with 11 bases in between. This CDR3 spans 13 amino acids. The CDR3 spells CASSQQGGEPQHF. CDR3 coding DNA: TGTGCCAGCAGCCAGCAGGGCGGCGAGCCCCAGCATTTT.

The rearrangement links TRBV4-1 to TRBJ1-6; the D is unclear. CDR3 length: 14 residues. V was shortened by 1 base and J by 9 bases, with 10 bases between the two germline ends. The germline V gene has CDR1 MGHRA and CDR2 YSYEKL. CDR3 sequence reads: CASSQGGLGSPLHF. CDR3 in DNA: TGCGCCAGCAGCCAAGGAGGGCTGGGTTCACCCCTCCACTTT.

On this clone itself: The junction departs from germline at one end; a sequencing error may be responsible. The chain has TRBV3-1 (or the pseudogene TRBV3-2) and TRBJ2-2, with 9 bases lining up with TRBD2. From germline, CDR1 is LGHDT and CDR2 YNNKEL (reference sequence). This CDR3 region has 14 residues. The CDR3 DNA reads TGTGCCAGCAGCAGACTAGCGGATACCGGAGAGCTGTTTTTT. Encoded protein: CASSRLADTGELFF.

CDR3 nucleotide sequence: TGCAGTGCTAGTTCAGGGCTGGGCTACACCTTC. Residues: CSASSGLGYTF. The chain couples TRBV20-1 to TRBJ1-2, with D maybe TRBD1 (5 bases). The V and J ends lost 3 bases and 8 bases respectively, with 10 bases between them. This CDR3 has 11 residues. Germline V gene sequence: CDR1 DFQATT, CDR2 SNEGSKA (reference sequence).

V is TRBV5-6 and J is TRBJ2-5; TRBD2 aligns across 10 bases. Per germline, CDR1 SGHDT and CDR2 YYEEEE. The CDR3 totals 16 residues. J gave up 5 bases and V 4 bases, and 11 bases lay outside the gene matches. Here the CDR3 reads CASSPRGSGGLETQYF. CDR3 nucleotide sequence: TGTGCCAGCAGCCCCCGGGGTAGCGGGGGGTTGGAGACCCAGTACTTC.

This chain uses TRBV28 with TRBJ2-7, with 7 bases matching TRBD1. Germline CDR1 MDHEN, CDR2 SYDVKM. CDR3 size: 15 residues. Trimming removed 6 bases from V and 8 bases from J; junction bases left unmatched: 16. The CDR3 nucleotides read TGTGCCAGCAGCAGAGGGGGCAGATTTAGTGTAAAGCAGTACTTC. It specifies CASSRGGRFSVKQYF.

This clone appeared once. The CDR3, as DNA: TGTGCCAGCAGCTTCGGTAGCTCTGGAAACACCATATATTTT. It codes for CASSFGSSGNTIYF. This chain links TRBV11-2 with TRBJ1-3, with D uncertain. Per germline, CDR1 SGHAT and CDR2 FQNNGV. V was trimmed by 3 bases and J by 0 bases, leaving 6 bases between them. CDR3 length: 14 amino acids.

The rearrangement links TRBV11-2 to TRBJ2-7; 7 positions agree with TRBD1. The CDR3 runs 15 residues. Germline CDR1 SGHAT, CDR2 FQNNGV. The ends lost 6 bases at V and 3 bases at J; junction bases unmatched: 11. CDR3 sequence: CASSHYSGQHYEQYF. The CDR3 nucleotides read TGTGCCAGCAGTCATTATTCGGGACAGCACTACGAGCAGTACTTC.

The chain uses TRBV7-2 and TRBJ1-6; D might be TRBD1 (5 bases). The CDR3 spans 15 residues. Looked up from germline, CDR1 is SGHTA and CDR2 is FQGNSA. Trimming stripped 2 bases from V and 9 bases from J, with 14 bases between. This CDR3 reads CASSLWLAGGSPLHF. CDR3 DNA sequence: TGTGCCAGCAGCTTATGGCTAGCCGGGGGTTCACCCCTCCACTTT.

The chain is built from TRBV5-1 and TRBJ1-1, with 9 bases aligning to TRBD1. There are 16 residues in the CDR3. J lost 1 base, V lost 4 bases, and 8 bases had no gene match. Germline V gene data show CDR1 as SGHRS and CDR2 as YFSETQ. The DNA of the CDR3 is TGCGCCAGCAGCACAAGGACAGGGGAAAGGAACACTGAAGCTTTCTTT. The encoded protein is CASSTRTGERNTEAFF.

V is TRBV3-1 (or the pseudogene TRBV3-2) and J is TRBJ2-1, with 8 bases identical to TRBD2. From germline, CDR1 is LGHDT and CDR2 YNNKEL (reference sequence). The CDR3 length is 14 residues. With 3 bases clipped from V and 3 bases from J, the junction kept 1 base outside the gene matches. CDR3 DNA sequence: TGTGCCAGCAGCCAGGCGGGAGGCTACAATGAGCAGTTCTTC. Translated, it gives CASSQAGGYNEQFF.

The chain combines TRBV6-5 with TRBJ1-2; D is perhaps TRBD1 (5 bases). This CDR3 region has 15 residues. The germline V gene has CDR1 MNHEY and CDR2 SVGAGI. V was trimmed by 11 bases and J by 6 bases, leaving 25 bases between them. CDR3 protein: CASPGRNQGQHGYTF. CDR3 in DNA: TGTGCCTCCCCCGGCCGGAACCAGGGTCAGCATGGCTACACCTTC.

This clone has only one observation. The V and J genes are TRBV30 and TRBJ1-1, with a weak D call TRBD1 (5 bases). The CDR3 has 11 amino acids. Germline CDR1 reads GTSNPN; CDR2 reads SVGIG (reference sequence). V lost 3 bases and J 8 bases, leaving 10 bases between the germline ends. The CDR3 loop is CAWSRQSEAFF. The CDR3 nucleotides read TGTGCCTGGAGCCGACAGAGCGAAGCTTTCTTT. Full variable domain (remainder filled in from reference TRBV30 and TRBJ1-1): SQTIHQWPATLVQPVGSPLSLECTVEGTSNPNLYWYRQAAGRGLQLLFYSVGIGQISSEVPQNLSASRPQDRQFILSSKKLLLSDSGFYLCAWSRQSEAFFGQGTRLTVV.

This sequence joins TRBV4-1 and TRBJ1-5; a weak D match, TRBD1 (6 bases). Germline V CDR1 and CDR2: MGHRA, YSYEKL. This CDR3 contains 16 residues. Deletions cut 1 base from V and 5 bases from J, with 15 bases between. The CDR3 DNA reads TGCGCCAGCAGCCAAGGCACAGGGTATTGGGATCAGCCCCAGCATTTT. This encodes CASSQGTGYWDQPQHF.

The chain combines TRBV14 with TRBJ2-2, with D possibly being TRBD1 (5 bases). V lost 0 bases and J 6 bases, leaving 35 bases between the germline ends. CDR3 length: 23 amino acids. Germline-derived CDR1 and CDR2 are SGHDN and FVKESK. The CDR3, as DNA: TGTGCCAGCAGCCAAGATCTTATGGGGATCATAAGGGGCGCGTTTAATGTCGCCGGGGAGCTGTTTTTT. Protein product: CASSQDLMGIIRGAFNVAGELFF.

The V and J genes are TRBV30 and TRBJ2-3; tentative D call: TRBD1 (7 bases). V lost 4 bases, J lost 0 bases, and 14 bases lay in between. The CDR3 consists of 15 residues. Germline CDR1 GTSNPN, CDR2 SVGIG (reference sequence). The CDR3 here is CAWTLRGVSTDTQYF. The CDR3, as DNA: TGTGCCTGGACCCTCAGGGGGGTGAGCACAGATACGCAGTATTTT.

The rearrangement joins TRBV11-2 to TRBJ1-1; D not resolved. This CDR3 region has 14 residues. Trimming removed 4 bases at V and 3 bases at J, with 12 bases between. Germline V CDR1 and CDR2: SGHAT, FQNNGV. The DNA of the CDR3 is TGTGCCAGCAGCTCAGCCCGGGTGGACACTGAAGCTTTCTTT. It encodes CASSSARVDTEAFF.

The chain has TRBV19 and TRBJ1-2; 7 bases line up with TRBD1. V trimming: 7 bases; J trimming: 2 bases; junction bases outside the gene matches: 7. CDR1 LNHDA and CDR2 SQIVND come from the germline V gene (reference sequence). This CDR3 has 14 residues. In DNA, the CDR3 is TGTGCCAGTAATAGGGACAGCGGGAACTATGGCTACACCTTC. Translated: CASNRDSGNYGYTF.

This clone has only one observation. The genes are TRBV27 and TRBJ1-5; perhaps TRBD1 as D (6 bases). Germline assignment: CDR1 MNHEY and CDR2 SMNVEV (reference sequence). The CDR3 length is 15 residues. V lost 0 bases and J lost 2, with 8 bases in between. In nucleotides, the CDR3 is TGTGCCAGCAGTTTATCTGGGGGCGGCAATCAGCCCCAGCATTTT. It specifies CASSLSGGGNQPQHF.

The chain joins TRBV3-1 (or the pseudogene TRBV3-2) to TRBJ1-5; D unclear. Germline values: CDR1 LGHDT, CDR2 YNNKEL (reference sequence). This CDR3 spans 15 amino acids. V lost 2 bases and J lost 5, with 13 bases in between. CDR3 protein: CASSQILGWDQPQHF. The CDR3 DNA reads TGTGCCAGCAGCCAAATTCTGGGCTGGGATCAGCCCCAGCATTTT.

The chain's CDR3 is CASSIPGNSGYTF. The CDR3, as DNA: TGTGCCAGTAGTATCCCGGGGAACAGTGGCTACACCTTC. This rearrangement joins TRBV19 to TRBJ1-2; D is unresolved. The CDR3 runs to 13 residues. Germline V CDR1 and CDR2: LNHDA, SQIVND (reference sequence). Trimming took 3 bases from V and 7 from J, leaving 12 bases between them.